What follows are 31 T cell receptor beta chains derived from one specimen sequenced in a study of T cell repertoires in cytomegalovirus infection. Each CDR3 protein gets one entry after TCRdb re-called the reads with MiXCR. The data contain approximately 170,000 distinct CDR3 sequences, 17% of them seen just once; the ten biggest clones take up 18%. Sample: CD8+ T cells from PBMCs. The origin of the receptors is a human donor in good health (CMV status not recorded). Some clones in this sample may be carry-over from other donors' samples.

This chain joins TRBV7-6 and TRBJ2-7; no clear D. Germline V CDR1 and CDR2: SGHVS, FNYEAQ. V was trimmed by 5 bases and J by 4 bases, leaving 15 bases between them. CDR3 size: 14 residues. CDR3 amino acids: CASSPETSVYEQYF. CDR3 sequence (DNA): TGTGCCAGCAGCCCCGAAACTTCGGTTTACGAGCAGTACTTC.

This clonotype was detected only a few times. This chain connects TRBV27 to TRBJ1-5; D is perhaps TRBD1 (5 bases). This CDR3 spans 14 amino acids. Germline V gene data show CDR1 as MNHEY and CDR2 as SMNVEV (reference sequence). Trimming left V 3 bases short and J 4 bases short, with 10 bases between. Here the CDR3 reads CASSFGRENQPQHF. DNA for the CDR3: TGTGCCAGCAGTTTTGGCAGGGAGAATCAGCCCCAGCATTTT.

The chain employs TRBV27 and TRBJ2-7; 9 bases align to TRBD1. The CDR3 spans 15 residues. V was clipped by 6 bases and J by 0 bases; unmatched bases: 6. The V gene's germline CDR1 is MNHEY and CDR2 SMNVEV (reference sequence). The CDR3 protein is CASRKQGAGSYEQYF. Here the CDR3 DNA reads TGTGCCAGCAGGAAACAGGGGGCAGGCTCCTACGAGCAGTACTTC.

The rearrangement joins TRBV6-2 or TRBV6-3 to TRBJ2-1; D possibly corresponds to TRBD2 (6 bases). Trimming took off 6 bases at V and 6 bases at J, with 12 bases between the two ends. The CDR3 is 13 residues long. The germline V gene encodes CDR1 MNHEY and CDR2 SVGEGT. CDR3 sequence (DNA): TGTGCCAGCAGCAAGGGACTCCTCAATGAGCAGTTCTTC. Amino acids: CASSKGLLNEQFF.

This clonotype was seen more than once but under ten times. The rearrangement joins TRBV7-6 to TRBJ2-7, with TRBD2 matching over 7 bases. The CDR3 loop spans 15 amino acids. Germline V lookup: CDR1 SGHVS, CDR2 FNYEAQ. The ends lost 1 base at V and 1 base at J; junction bases unmatched: 4. The CDR3 here is CASSLGRERSYEQYF. The DNA for the CDR3 is TGTGCCAGCAGCTTAGGGCGGGAGAGATCCTACGAGCAGTACTTC.

This chain joins TRBV6-1 and TRBJ2-7; a possible D gene is TRBD1 (5 bases). The CDR3 loop spans 15 amino acids. Per the germline V gene, CDR1 is MNHNS and CDR2 is SASEGT. Trimming removed 5 bases at V and 1 base at J, with 15 bases between. The CDR3 loop reads CASSLPSTDSYEQYF. The CDR3 DNA reads TGTGCCAGCAGTCTTCCTTCGACAGATTCCTACGAGCAGTACTTC.

The chain carries TRBV5-1 and TRBJ1-6; perhaps TRBD1 as D (5 bases). V shed 1 base and J shed 9 bases, with 14 bases lying between them. This CDR3 comprises 15 residues. Germline lookup yields CDR1 SGHRS and CDR2 YFSETQ. In nucleotides, the CDR3 is TGCGCCAGCAGCTTGATGAAGGGGAACGGTTCACCCCTCCACTTT. It is translated as CASSLMKGNGSPLHF.

V and J are TRBV7-9 and TRBJ1-1; 7 nucleotides align to TRBD1. J was trimmed by 1 base and V by 5 bases; bases with no gene match: 16. Germline V gene sequence: CDR1 SEHNR, CDR2 FQNEAQ (reference sequence). The CDR3 is 18 amino acids. The CDR3 nucleotides read TGTGCCAGCAGCCAGCTAGGCCAGGGGGGCCAAAAGAACACTGAAGCTTTCTTT. This gives the protein CASSQLGQGGQKNTEAFF. Full variable domain (remainder filled in from reference TRBV7-9 and TRBJ1-1): DTGVSQNPRHKITKRGQNVTFRCDPISEHNRLYWYRQTLGQGPEFLTYFQNEAQLEKSRLLSDRFSAERPKGSFSTLEIQRTEQGDSAMYLCASSQLGQGGQKNTEAFFGQGTRLTVV.

The rearrangement links TRBV6-5 to TRBJ2-7; tentatively, D is TRBD1 or TRBD2 (6 bases each). Trimming took 3 bases from V and 5 from J, leaving 11 bases between them. Germline-derived CDR1 and CDR2 are MNHEY and SVGAGI. The CDR3 has 13 amino acids. The chain's CDR3 is CASSYGGGNEQYF. Here the CDR3 DNA reads TGTGCCAGCAGTTATGGAGGGGGTAACGAGCAGTACTTC.

By sample fraction, this clonotype is medium-sized. This chain joins TRBV7-2 and TRBJ2-1, with a tentative D call TRBD1 (6 bases). V lost 5 bases to trimming and J lost 10 bases, with 12 bases between them. This CDR3 is 12 amino acids long. Germline V lookup: CDR1 SGHTA, CDR2 FQGNSA. As DNA, the CDR3 is TGTGCCAGCAGCCCAGGGGTTGCGGAGCAGTTCTTC. Its protein is CASSPGVAEQFF. The whole variable domain, filled in from reference TRBV7-2 and TRBJ2-1, reads GAGVSQSPSNKVTEKGKDVELRCDPISGHTALYWYRQSLGQGLEFLIYFQGNSAPDKSGLPSDRFSAERTGGSVSTLTIQRTQQEDSAVYLCASSPGVAEQFFGPGTRLTVL.

This sequence joins TRBV2 and TRBJ1-1, with D hard to call. This CDR3 region has 13 residues. The germline CDR1 and CDR2 sequences are SNHLY and FYNNEI. V was trimmed by 6 bases and J by 6 bases, leaving 14 bases between them. The CDR3 DNA is TGTGCCAGCAGCCGGACTGCCGGCCCTGAAGCTTTCTTT. Residues: CASSRTAGPEAFF.

This clonotype was detected a few times. The V gene is TRBV7-8, the J gene TRBJ2-1, with D possibly being TRBD1 (6 bases). CDR1 SGHVS and CDR2 FQNEAQ come from the germline V gene. The CDR3 runs to 12 residues. Trimming took off 5 bases at V and 7 bases at J, with 9 bases between the two ends. CDR3 DNA: TGTGCCAGCAGCGCACAGGGAAATGAGCAGTTCTTC. Residues: CASSAQGNEQFF.

This clonotype has a handful of counts. The CDR3 coding sequence is TGTGCCAGCAGCTATGACAGGACCTCGGGGCAGTACTTC. The encoded protein is CASSYDRTSGQYF. This chain links TRBV7-3 with TRBJ2-7; tentatively, D is TRBD1 (6 bases). This CDR3 spans 13 amino acids. V was cut by 4 bases and J by 9 bases, with 16 bases left in between. Germline V lookup: CDR1 SGHTA, CDR2 FQGTGA. The entire variable domain, with the rest obtained from reference TRBV7-3 and TRBJ2-7, is as follows: GAGVSQTPSNKVTEKGKYVELRCDPISGHTALYWYRQSLGQGPEFLIYFQGTGAADDSGLPNDRFFAVRPEGSVSTLKIQRTERGDSAVYLCASSYDRTSGQYFGPGTRLTVT.

This clonotype came up a few times. This chain joins TRBV28 and TRBJ2-5; D is possibly TRBD2 (5 bases). The CDR3 is made up of 14 amino acids. The germline V gene encodes CDR1 MDHEN and CDR2 SYDVKM. V lost 3 bases, J lost 1 base, and 9 bases lay in between. For the CDR3, the DNA is TGTGCCAGCAGTTTGAGGACTGGCCAAGAGACCCAGTACTTC. Amino acids: CASSLRTGQETQYF.

Points on this clonotype: The germline gene is not matched at one end of the junction; a read error may be the cause. This chain connects TRBV5-3 to TRBJ2-7; weak D call: TRBD1 (6 bases). TRBV5-3 is an ORF, and what it does is uncertain. The CDR3 has 17 amino acids. The CDR3, as DNA: TGTGCCAGCAGCTTGTCCCCCGGCAGGGGCCAATCCTACGAGCAGTACTTC. This gives the protein CASSLSPGRGQSYEQYF.

This clonotype was counted many times. CDR3 amino acids: CASSLGVDRANTGELFF. The CDR3, as DNA: TGTGCCAGCAGCTTGGGGGTGGACAGGGCTAACACCGGGGAGCTGTTTTTT. The J gene is TRBJ2-2, the V gene TRBV7-2; the match to TRBD1 covers 8 bases. Trimming cost V 3 bases and J 2 bases; bases outside gene matches: 8. The CDR3 spans 17 residues. The germline gives CDR1 SGHTA, CDR2 FQGNSA.

This clonotype turned up a few times. This chain links TRBV7-2 with TRBJ1-1, with a weak D call TRBD1 (5 bases). The germline CDR1 and CDR2 sequences are SGHTA and FQGNSA. Trimming took off 3 bases at V and 9 bases at J, with 23 bases between the two ends. The CDR3 has 16 amino acids. Here the CDR3 DNA reads TGTGCCAGCAGCTTCCTCGTGGGCAGGGTAGGAAAAAAAGCTTTCTTT. This codes for CASSFLVGRVGKKAFF.

As concerns this clonotype: Germline is not matched at one junction end, which may reflect a read error. The chain carries TRBV7-9 and TRBJ2-6; D is unclear. The CDR3 runs 14 residues. Germline loops: CDR1 SEHNR, CDR2 FQNEAQ (reference sequence). The CDR3 region is CASSAAVVADVLTF. CDR3 in DNA: TGTGCCAGCAGCGCGGCCGTGGTGGCCGACGTCCTGACTTTC. The entire variable domain, with the rest obtained from reference TRBV7-9 and TRBJ2-6, is as follows: DTGVSQNPRHKITKRGQNVTFRCDPISEHNRLYWYRQTLGQGPEFLTYFQNEAQLEKSRLLSDRFSAERPKGSFSTLEIQRTEQGDSAMYLCASSAAVVADVLTFGAGSRLTVL.

This sequence joins TRBV29-1 and TRBJ1-2; D might be TRBD1 (5 bases). V lost 5 bases and J 8 bases, leaving 12 bases between the germline ends. This CDR3 has 11 amino acids. Germline loops: CDR1 SQVTM, CDR2 ANQGSEA. The CDR3 region is CSVLGEKGYTF. CDR3 nucleotides: TGCAGCGTTCTGGGGGAGAAGGGCTACACCTTC.

CDR3 in amino acids: CSVEDLSETQYF. The CDR3 DNA is TGCAGCGTTGAAGATCTTAGCGAGACCCAGTACTTC. The chain has TRBV29-1 and TRBJ2-5, with unresolved D. The CDR3 is 12 residues long. Germline CDR1 and CDR2: SQVTM and ANQGSEA. V dropped 0 bases and J dropped 5 bases, with 7 bases sitting between them.

The J gene is TRBJ1-5, the V gene TRBV6-1; no reliable D call. The CDR3 is 15 amino acids. Trimming removed 11 bases from V and 0 bases from J, with 17 bases in between. The V gene's germline CDR1 is MNHNS and CDR2 SASEGT. CDR3 protein: CASRPSADSNQPQHF. Written as DNA, the CDR3 is TGTGCCTCCCGACCCAGCGCCGATAGCAATCAGCCCCAGCATTTT.

This clonotype has just a few counts. The chain couples TRBV20-1 to TRBJ2-1, with 10 bases aligning to TRBD2. V lost 0 bases, J lost 6 bases, and 14 bases stayed unmatched. The CDR3 runs 18 residues. The V gene's germline CDR1 is DFQATT and CDR2 SNEGSKA (reference sequence). CDR3 sequence reads: CSARELSGRDYYPNEQFF. The CDR3 nucleotides read TGCAGTGCTAGAGAGTTGAGCGGGAGGGACTACTACCCCAATGAGCAGTTCTTC.

This clonotype was seen more than once but under ten times. The V and J genes are TRBV29-1 and TRBJ2-1; 11 bases line up with TRBD2. In germline, CDR1 is SQVTM, CDR2 ANQGSEA. CDR3 length equals 15 residues. The V gene end was trimmed by 3 bases and the J gene end by 1 base; junction bases not matched to a gene: 2. The DNA for the CDR3 is TGCAGCGTTGAGGGGACTAGCGGTTCCTACAATGAGCAGTTCTTC. It codes for CSVEGTSGSYNEQFF.

This chain links TRBV12-3 or TRBV12-4 with TRBJ2-1, with D perhaps matching TRBD1 or TRBD2 (5 bases each). V shed 7 bases and J shed 4 bases, with 8 bases lying between them. This CDR3 spans 12 amino acids. The CDR3 sequence: CASMGDYNEQFF. CDR3 coding DNA: TGTGCCAGCATGGGGGATTACAATGAGCAGTTCTTC.

The chain links TRBV5-5 to TRBJ2-7, with a weak D call TRBD1 (5 bases). The V end lost 3 bases, the J end lost 6 bases, and 10 bases lay between the germline ends. CDR1 is SGHKS and CDR2 is YYEKEE in the germline V gene (reference sequence). The CDR3 contains 12 residues. CDR3 amino acids: CASSSKGVEQYF. The CDR3 DNA reads as TGTGCCAGCAGCTCGAAAGGGGTCGAGCAGTACTTC.

This clonotype was seen only a few times. For the CDR3, the DNA is TGTGCCAGTAGTTTGGGAATGACCGGGGAGCTGTTTTTT. It encodes CASSLGMTGELFF. The chain joins TRBV19 to TRBJ2-2; no clear D gene. The CDR3 spans 13 residues. Germline V gives CDR1 LNHDA, CDR2 SQIVND (reference sequence). V lost 5 bases and J lost 5, with 9 bases in between.

This clonotype has just a few counts. The CDR3 sequence: CASSLGVEQFF. As DNA, the CDR3 is TGTGCCAGCAGCTTGGGGGTTGAGCAGTTCTTC. This chain connects TRBV7-3 to TRBJ2-1; D is possibly TRBD1 or TRBD2 (5 bases each). The V and J ends lost 3 bases and 9 bases respectively, with 6 bases between them. CDR3 length: 11 residues. The germline CDR1 and CDR2 sequences are SGHTA and FQGTGA.

This clonotype was observed a few times. The J gene is TRBJ2-3, the V gene TRBV7-6; 10 bases are shared with TRBD1. V trimming: 3 bases; J trimming: 6 bases; junction bases outside the gene matches: 9. Germline CDR1 and CDR2: SGHVS and FNYEAQ. This CDR3 has 16 amino acids. CDR3 sequence (DNA): TGTGCCAGCAGCTTCTCGAGACAGGGGGCTAGGGATACGCAGTATTTT. This sequence encodes CASSFSRQGARDTQYF.

In this sample, this clonotype turned up many times. The chain carries TRBV4-1 and TRBJ2-1; possibly TRBD2 for D (5 bases). CDR3 size: 16 residues. Germline V gene data show CDR1 as MGHRA and CDR2 as YSYEKL. With 4 bases removed from V and 0 bases from J, the gap between germline ends came to 13 bases. The CDR3 DNA is TGCGCCAGCAGCCTCCTGGACTCGAGCTCCTACAATGAGCAGTTCTTC. It encodes CASSLLDSSSYNEQFF.

The V and J genes are TRBV7-2 and TRBJ2-3; D not certain. V lost 3 bases, J lost 6 bases, and 7 bases lay in between. Per the germline V gene, CDR1 is SGHTA and CDR2 is FQGNSA. The CDR3 has 12 residues. CDR3 region: CASSFFPDTQYF. CDR3 DNA: TGTGCCAGCAGCTTCTTTCCCGATACGCAGTATTTT. The full variable domain, in which reference TRBV7-2 and TRBJ2-3 provide the parts outside the CDR3, is GAGVSQSPSNKVTEKGKDVELRCDPISGHTALYWYRQSLGQGLEFLIYFQGNSAPDKSGLPSDRFSAERTGGSVSTLTIQRTQQEDSAVYLCASSFFPDTQYFGPGTRLTVL.

This clonotype was detected only a few times. The genes are TRBV9 and TRBJ1-2; a possible D gene is TRBD1 (5 bases). The CDR3 is made up of 14 amino acids. Looked up from germline, CDR1 is SGDLS and CDR2 is YYNGEE. The germline V and J ends were trimmed by 5 bases and 4 bases, with 15 bases remaining between them. The DNA for the CDR3 is TGTGCCAGCAGGCCCAACGGGGCGGCCTATGGCTACACCTTC. Residues: CASRPNGAAYGYTF.